One sample yielded the 26 T cell receptor beta chains listed below, sequenced in a study of shared clonotypes between healthy human individuals. CD8 cells regarded as naive lacked CD45RO, were positively chosen for CCR7, and omitted terminally differentiated effector memory CD45RA+ cells. The table came from immunoSEQ multiplex PCR; TCRdb's copy has only in-frame clones and leaves some out. Here the sample spans roughly 2,000,000 clones, just under 95% being singletons. The specimen was naive CD8+ T cells from PBMCs. All receptors derive from a man aged 18 to 35 in good health. Some clones in this sample may be carry-over from other donors' samples.

For this clone: Other nucleotide sequences from this sample produce the same CDR3. V is TRBV9 and J is TRBJ2-3; 11 positions match TRBD2. CDR1 SGDLS and CDR2 YYNGEE come from the germline V gene. This CDR3 is 15 amino acids long. V gave up 3 bases and J gave up 3 bases; unmatched junction bases: 3. The CDR3 DNA reads as TGTGCCAGCAGCGCGGGACTAGCGGCAACAGATACGCAGTATTTT. This codes for CASSAGLAATDTQYF.

This clone came up a few times. The V gene is TRBV9, the J gene TRBJ1-1; 9 bases map to TRBD1. After removal of 1 base from V and 3 bases from J, the junction contained 4 bases not matched to a gene. This CDR3 region has 15 residues. Germline V gene sequence: CDR1 SGDLS, CDR2 YYNGEE. The CDR3 coding sequence is TGTGCCAGCAGCGTACACCGGACAGGGGACACTGAAGCTTTCTTT. This sequence encodes CASSVHRTGDTEAFF.

The chain links TRBV7-9 to TRBJ2-6; possible D gene TRBD1, 5 bases. The CDR3 is made up of 15 amino acids. Trimming shortened V by 10 bases and J by 2 bases, and 15 bases separated the two germline ends. Germline-derived CDR1 and CDR2 are SEHNR and FQNEAQ (reference sequence). The CDR3 region is CAIPTVSPGANVLTF. The CDR3 DNA reads as TGTGCCATTCCGACAGTTAGTCCTGGGGCCAACGTCCTGACTTTC.

A single count supports this clone. J is TRBJ1-1 and V is TRBV27; D remains ambiguous. Germline V gene sequence: CDR1 MNHEY, CDR2 SMNVEV (reference sequence). V was cut by 3 bases and J by 1 base, with 9 bases left in between. This CDR3 is built from 14 residues. The CDR3 nucleotides read TGTGCCAGCAGTTTTGGCACTCAGAACACTGAAGCTTTCTTT. This sequence encodes CASSFGTQNTEAFF.

This clone was observed once. In the same sample, other DNA sequences code for this CDR3. V and J are TRBV14 and TRBJ2-7, with 9 bases aligning to TRBD1. Germline assignment: CDR1 SGHDN and CDR2 FVKESK. Trimming at V came to 1 base and at J to 2 bases, leaving 0 bases not matched to a gene. This CDR3 is built from 14 residues. The CDR3 bases are TGTGCCAGCAGCCAAGGACAGGGGGCCTACGAGCAGTACTTC. This sequence encodes CASSQGQGAYEQYF.

The chain carries TRBV5-6 and TRBJ1-2, with D uncertain. V was trimmed by 5 bases and J by 1 base, leaving 21 bases between them. From germline, CDR1 is SGHDT and CDR2 YYEEEE. This CDR3 comprises 17 residues. The CDR3 here is CASSFRIGPSLNYGYTF. The CDR3 coding sequence is TGTGCCAGCAGTTTTCGGATCGGTCCTTCGCTTAACTATGGCTACACCTTC.

The V and J genes are TRBV10-1 and TRBJ2-3, with D unclear. CDR3 length: 13 residues. Germline-derived CDR1 and CDR2 are WNHNN and SYGVQD (reference sequence). Deletions cut 4 bases from V and 5 bases from J, with 10 bases between. The CDR3 nucleotides read TGCGCCAGCAGTGGGAGAGGCGGAGATACGCAGTATTTT. It encodes CASSGRGGDTQYF.

The chain uses TRBV2 and TRBJ2-7; D is undetermined. This CDR3 is 12 amino acids long. Germline assignment: CDR1 SNHLY and CDR2 FYNNEI. Trimming shortened V by 6 bases and J by 2 bases, and 8 bases separated the two germline ends. In DNA, the CDR3 is TGTGCCAGCAGGGGGATTACCTACGAGCAGTACTTC. Translating it yields CASRGITYEQYF.

The chain joins TRBV27 to TRBJ1-5, with 11 bases identical to TRBD1. Germline CDR1 reads MNHEY; CDR2 reads SMNVEV (reference sequence). This CDR3 is 14 amino acids long. With V trimmed by 5 bases and J by 5 bases, 2 bases remained unmatched. This CDR3 is CASSKGQGDQPQHF. CDR3 DNA: TGTGCCAGCAGTAAGGGACAGGGGGATCAGCCCCAGCATTTT.

V usage is TRBV5-8 and J usage is TRBJ2-3; the match to TRBD2 covers 11 bases. The germline CDR1 and CDR2 sequences are SGHTS and YDEGEE. Trimming took 3 bases from V and 6 from J; bases not matched to a gene: 15. The CDR3 sequence is 18 residues long. CDR3 in amino acids: CASSSRPLAGVHWDTQYF. The CDR3 coding sequence is TGTGCCAGCAGCTCCCGCCCACTAGCGGGAGTACACTGGGATACGCAGTATTTT.

The V gene is TRBV5-1, the J gene TRBJ2-1, with TRBD2 matching 11 bases. The CDR3 is 15 residues long. Trimming removed 6 bases from V and 3 bases from J; junction bases left unmatched: 5. The germline CDR1 and CDR2 sequences are SGHRS and YFSETQ. The CDR3 nucleotides read TGCGCCAGCACCCTGGGACTAGCGGACTACAATGAGCAGTTCTTC. It yields the protein CASTLGLADYNEQFF.

V usage is TRBV2 and J usage is TRBJ1-1; unclear D gene. This CDR3 spans 14 amino acids. The germline V and J ends were trimmed by 7 bases and 4 bases, with 16 bases remaining between them. Germline V lookup: CDR1 SNHLY, CDR2 FYNNEI. CDR3 loop: CASTPTVGGTEAFF. CDR3 nucleotides: TGTGCCAGCACCCCGACGGTGGGTGGCACTGAAGCTTTCTTT. The whole variable domain, remainder taken from reference TRBV2 and TRBJ1-1, is EPEVTQTPSHQVTQMGQEVILRCVPISNHLYFYWYRQILGQKVEFLVSFYNNEISEKSEIFDDQFSVERPDGSNFTLKIRSTKLEDSAMYFCASTPTVGGTEAFFGQGTRLTVV.

V usage is TRBV11-2 and J usage is TRBJ2-7; no definite D call. Germline CDR1 is SGHAT and CDR2 is FQNNGV. V shed 8 bases and J shed 2 bases, with 16 bases lying between them. This CDR3 region has 14 residues. CDR3 bases: TGTGCCAGCCGCCCCCGGACGGACCCCTACGAGCAGTACTTC. It translates to CASRPRTDPYEQYF.

The chain has TRBV11-1 and TRBJ2-7; a weak D match, TRBD1 (6 bases). This CDR3 has 13 amino acids. V lost 6 bases, J lost 1 base, and 10 bases lay in between. CDR1 and CDR2 (germline): SGHAT, FQDESV (reference sequence). CDR3 bases: TGTGCCAGCAGGGGCAGGGGATCCTACGAGCAGTACTTC. Its protein product is CASRGRGSYEQYF.

The chain links TRBV19 to TRBJ2-7; possible D gene TRBD2, 5 bases. V lost 8 bases and J 3 bases, leaving 20 bases between the germline ends. Germline V gene data show CDR1 as LNHDA and CDR2 as SQIVND (reference sequence). The CDR3 covers 15 residues. In nucleotides, the CDR3 is TGTGCCAGTGGGCGGGTCTTAGGCCAGGTCTACGAGCAGTACTTC. Its protein product is CASGRVLGQVYEQYF.

The chain recombines TRBV7-7 with TRBJ2-2, with 9 bases that match TRBD1. V lost 5 bases and J lost 8; bases outside the gene matches: 18. From germline, CDR1 is SSHAT and CDR2 FNYEAQ (reference sequence). The length of the CDR3 is 18 residues. The CDR3 bases are TGTGCCAGCAGCACAGCAACGGCGGGACAGGGCAGAAGAGGGGAGCTGTTTTTT. Translated, it gives CASSTATAGQGRRGELFF.

CDR3 region: CAWSWGLGGEQYF. Written as DNA, the CDR3 is TGTGCCTGGAGTTGGGGATTGGGCGGCGAGCAGTACTTC. The chain links TRBV30 to TRBJ2-7; D remains ambiguous. The CDR3 extends over 13 amino acids. Germline values: CDR1 GTSNPN, CDR2 SVGIG (reference sequence). V was shortened by 2 bases and J by 6 bases, with 14 bases between the two germline ends.

The chain carries TRBV9 and TRBJ2-1; maybe TRBD1 (5 bases). Deletions cut 3 bases from V and 8 bases from J, with 18 bases between. This CDR3 spans 15 amino acids. The germline V gene has CDR1 SGDLS and CDR2 YYNGEE. Written as DNA, the CDR3 is TGTGCCAGCAGCGGTATCCGGCAGGGAAGGTATGAGCAGTTCTTC. Translation gives CASSGIRQGRYEQFF.

The chain uses TRBV27 and TRBJ1-5, with D possibly being TRBD1 (5 bases). The CDR3 contains 14 residues. Germline CDR1 MNHEY, CDR2 SMNVEV (reference sequence). V lost 4 bases, J lost 3 bases, and 10 bases lay in between. CDR3 protein: CASSWGGHNQPQHF. Written as DNA, the CDR3 is TGTGCCAGCAGTTGGGGCGGGCACAATCAGCCCCAGCATTTT.

This clone was seen a single time. The V and J genes are TRBV6-5 and TRBJ2-1; no definite D call. CDR3 length: 14 residues. V dropped 7 bases and J dropped 7 bases, with 17 bases sitting between them. The germline V gene has CDR1 MNHEY and CDR2 SVGAGI. The CDR3 DNA reads TGTGCCAGCAAGGTTCAGGCCAGCAGGAATGAGCAGTTCTTC. Translation gives CASKVQASRNEQFF.

The CDR3 nucleotides are TGTGCCAGCAGCCAAGCCGGACGGATGAACACTGAAGCTTTCTTT. This sequence encodes CASSQAGRMNTEAFF. The V and J genes are TRBV4-2 and TRBJ1-1; D gene uncertain. V lost 1 base, J lost 0 bases, and 9 bases lay in between. The CDR3 sequence is 15 residues long. Per the germline V gene, CDR1 is LGHNA and CDR2 is YNFKEQ.

The chain uses TRBV4-1 and TRBJ1-4, with 9 bases aligning to TRBD1. This CDR3 comprises 17 residues. Germline values: CDR1 MGHRA, CDR2 YSYEKL. V dropped 0 bases and J dropped 6; count of bases not matched to a gene: 8. CDR3: CASSQDWDREDHEKLFF. The CDR3 DNA follows: TGCGCCAGCAGCCAAGATTGGGACAGGGAGGATCATGAAAAACTGTTTTTT.

Note on this clone: This sample also contains other DNA sequences that code for the same CDR3. This chain connects TRBV6-5 to TRBJ1-1; unclear D gene. The germline V and J ends were trimmed by 1 base and 5 bases, with 14 bases remaining between them. CDR1 is MNHEY and CDR2 is SVGAGI in the germline V gene. CDR3 length: 15 residues. The CDR3 DNA sequence: TGTGCCAGCAGTTACTTAGGACCCCGAGGGACTGAAGCTTTCTTT. It codes for CASSYLGPRGTEAFF.

The rearrangement uses TRBV7-6 and TRBJ2-3; a possible D gene is TRBD2 (5 bases). Trimming removed 5 bases from V and 5 bases from J, with 14 bases in between. Germline CDR1 reads SGHVS; CDR2 reads FNYEAQ. This CDR3 is 14 amino acids long. The CDR3 protein is CASSTREGLDTQYF. Here the CDR3 DNA reads TGTGCCAGCAGCACCAGAGAGGGATTAGATACGCAGTATTTT.

The chain combines TRBV27 with TRBJ2-2; 9 bases are shared with TRBD1. With V trimmed by 3 bases and J by 6 bases, 2 bases remained unmatched. The CDR3 consists of 14 residues. The germline V gene encodes CDR1 MNHEY and CDR2 SMNVEV (reference sequence). Here the CDR3 DNA reads TGTGCCAGCAGTTTGACAGGGGGTTCCGGGGAGCTGTTTTTT. This codes for CASSLTGGSGELFF.

The chain carries TRBV15 and TRBJ2-7; D might be TRBD1 (6 bases). Trimming removed 2 bases at V and 2 bases at J, with 13 bases between. Germline CDR1 LNHNV, CDR2 YYDKDF (reference sequence). The CDR3 consists of 15 residues. The CDR3: CATSRTGIYAYEQYF. The CDR3 bases are TGTGCCACCAGCAGAACAGGGATATACGCCTACGAGCAGTACTTC.